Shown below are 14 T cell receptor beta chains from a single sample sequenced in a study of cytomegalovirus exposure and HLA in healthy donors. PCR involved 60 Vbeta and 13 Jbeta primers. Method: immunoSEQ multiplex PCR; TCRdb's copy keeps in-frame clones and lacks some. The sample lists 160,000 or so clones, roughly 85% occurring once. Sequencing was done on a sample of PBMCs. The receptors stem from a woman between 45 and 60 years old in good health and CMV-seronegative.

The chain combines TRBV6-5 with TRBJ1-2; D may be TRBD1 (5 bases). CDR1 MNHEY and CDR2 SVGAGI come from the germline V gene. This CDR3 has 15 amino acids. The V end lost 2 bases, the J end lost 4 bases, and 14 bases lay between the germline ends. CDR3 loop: CASSYSRESLYGYTF. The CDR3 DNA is TGTGCCAGCAGTTACAGCAGGGAATCACTCTATGGCTACACCTTC.

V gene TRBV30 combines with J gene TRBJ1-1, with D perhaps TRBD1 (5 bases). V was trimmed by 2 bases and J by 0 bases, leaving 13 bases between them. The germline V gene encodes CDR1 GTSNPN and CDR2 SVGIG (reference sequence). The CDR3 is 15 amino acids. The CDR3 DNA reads TGTGCCTGGAGTCTCGGGGGGGACCTGAACACTGAAGCTTTCTTT. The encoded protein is CAWSLGGDLNTEAFF.

CDR3 loop: CASRITRGLTYEQYF. Here the CDR3 DNA reads TGTGCCAGCAGAATTACCAGAGGGTTAACCTACGAGCAGTACTTC. This chain uses TRBV2 with TRBJ2-7, with D maybe TRBD2 (5 bases). Trimming took off 6 bases at V and 2 bases at J, with 17 bases between the two ends. Germline V gene lookup returns CDR1 SNHLY and CDR2 FYNNEI. This CDR3 has 15 residues.

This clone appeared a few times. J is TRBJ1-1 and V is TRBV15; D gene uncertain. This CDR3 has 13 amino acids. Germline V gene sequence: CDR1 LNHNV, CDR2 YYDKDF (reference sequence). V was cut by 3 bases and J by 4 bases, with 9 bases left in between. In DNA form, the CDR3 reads TGTGCCACCAGCAGTCCCGTAGTCACTGAAGCTTTCTTT. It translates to CATSSPVVTEAFF. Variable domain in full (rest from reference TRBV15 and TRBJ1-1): DAMVIQNPRYQVTQFGKPVTLSCSQTLNHNVMYWYQQKSSQAPKLLFHYYDKDFNNEADTPDNFQSRRPNTSFCFLDIRSPGLGDTAMYLCATSSPVVTEAFFGQGTRLTVV.

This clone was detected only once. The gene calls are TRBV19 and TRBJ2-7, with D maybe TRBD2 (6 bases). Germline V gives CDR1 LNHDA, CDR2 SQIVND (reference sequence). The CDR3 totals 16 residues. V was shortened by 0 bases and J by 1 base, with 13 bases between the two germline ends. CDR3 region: CASSIDAGIRSYEQYF. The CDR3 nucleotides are TGTGCCAGTAGTATAGACGCGGGAATCAGATCCTACGAGCAGTACTTC.

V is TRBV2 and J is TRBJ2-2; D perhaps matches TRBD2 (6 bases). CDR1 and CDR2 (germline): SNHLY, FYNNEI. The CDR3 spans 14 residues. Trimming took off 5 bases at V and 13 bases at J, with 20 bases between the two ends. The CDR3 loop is CASSSWGVSGGLFF. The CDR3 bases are TGTGCCAGCAGTTCCTGGGGGGTTAGCGGAGGGCTGTTTTTT.

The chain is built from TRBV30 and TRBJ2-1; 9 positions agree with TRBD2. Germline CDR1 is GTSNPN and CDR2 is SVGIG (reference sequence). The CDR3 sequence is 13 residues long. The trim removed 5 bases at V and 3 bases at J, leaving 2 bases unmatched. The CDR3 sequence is CAWQTSGYNEQFF. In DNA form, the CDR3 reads TGTGCCTGGCAGACTAGCGGCTACAATGAGCAGTTCTTC.

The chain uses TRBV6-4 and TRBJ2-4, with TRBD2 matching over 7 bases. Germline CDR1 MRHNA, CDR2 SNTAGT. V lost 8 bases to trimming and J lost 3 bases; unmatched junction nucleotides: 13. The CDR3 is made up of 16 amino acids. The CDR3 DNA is TGTGCCAGCGTAAGGCGGGGGACCGTAGTCAAAAACATTCAGTACTTC. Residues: CASVRRGTVVKNIQYF.

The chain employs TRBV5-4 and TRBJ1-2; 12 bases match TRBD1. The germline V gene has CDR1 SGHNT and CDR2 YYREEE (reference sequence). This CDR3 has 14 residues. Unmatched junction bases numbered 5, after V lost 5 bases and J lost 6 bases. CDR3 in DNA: TGTGCCAGCAGATATGGGACAGGGGGCGATGGCTACACCTTC. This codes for CASRYGTGGDGYTF.

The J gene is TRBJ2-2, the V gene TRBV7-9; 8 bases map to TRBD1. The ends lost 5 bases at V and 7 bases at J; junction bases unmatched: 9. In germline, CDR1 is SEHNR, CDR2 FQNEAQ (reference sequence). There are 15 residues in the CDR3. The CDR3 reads CASSPGQGALGELFF. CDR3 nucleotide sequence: TGTGCCAGCAGCCCCGGCCAGGGGGCACTCGGGGAGCTGTTTTTT.

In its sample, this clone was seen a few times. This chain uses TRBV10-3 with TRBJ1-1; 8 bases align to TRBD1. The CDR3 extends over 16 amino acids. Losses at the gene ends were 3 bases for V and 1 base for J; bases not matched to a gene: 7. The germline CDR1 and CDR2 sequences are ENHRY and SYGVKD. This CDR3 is CAISEWGRGRNTEAFF. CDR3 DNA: TGTGCCATCAGTGAATGGGGCAGGGGGCGGAACACTGAAGCTTTCTTT.

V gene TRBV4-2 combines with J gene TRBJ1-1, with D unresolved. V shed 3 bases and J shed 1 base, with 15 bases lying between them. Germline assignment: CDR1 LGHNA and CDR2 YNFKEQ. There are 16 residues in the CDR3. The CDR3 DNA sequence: TGTGCCAGCAGCCATGGCCGTGATCACGCGAACACTGAAGCTTTCTTT. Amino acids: CASSHGRDHANTEAFF.

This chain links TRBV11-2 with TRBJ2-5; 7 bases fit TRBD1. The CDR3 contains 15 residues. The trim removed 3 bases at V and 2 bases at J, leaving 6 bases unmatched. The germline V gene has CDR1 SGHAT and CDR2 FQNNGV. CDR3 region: CASSFLPGGQETQYF. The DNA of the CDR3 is TGTGCCAGCAGCTTTTTGCCAGGGGGTCAAGAGACCCAGTACTTC.

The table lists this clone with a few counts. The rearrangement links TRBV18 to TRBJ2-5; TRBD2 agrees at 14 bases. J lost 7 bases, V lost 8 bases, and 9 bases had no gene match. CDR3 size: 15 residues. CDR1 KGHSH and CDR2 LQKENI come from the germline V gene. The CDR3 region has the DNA TGTGCCAGCCCACGAGGACTAGCGGGAGGAGGGACCCAGTACTTC. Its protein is CASPRGLAGGGTQYF.